These 17 T cell receptor beta chains were all obtained from the same sample, sequenced in a study of T cells in localized non-small cell lung cancer. The assay was immunoSEQ multiplex PCR, and TCRdb's table has in-frame clones only and misses some. The repertoire has about 30,000 clones, approximately 86% of them found once; the top ten carry around 6.8%. This material consisted of peripheral blood, taken before any cancer treatment. These receptors all come from a male donor aged 60 or over with stage I lung adenocarcinoma.

The CDR3 here is CAWSSPGGMAFF. CDR3 DNA: TGTGCCTGGAGTTCCCCAGGGGGTATGGCTTTCTTT. The rearrangement links TRBV30 to TRBJ1-1; 7 bases map to TRBD1. Germline CDR1 is GTSNPN and CDR2 is SVGIG (reference sequence). The ends lost 2 bases at V and 11 bases at J; junction bases unmatched: 8. This CDR3 comprises 12 residues.

The V and J genes are TRBV19 and TRBJ1-2; 9 nucleotides line up with TRBD1. Trimming removed 8 bases from V and 2 bases from J; junction bases left unmatched: 3. CDR3 size: 13 residues. CDR1 and CDR2 (germline): LNHDA, SQIVND (reference sequence). The CDR3 DNA is TGTGCCAGTTGGGACAGGGTCAACTATGGCTACACCTTC. It is translated as CASWDRVNYGYTF.

Written as DNA, the CDR3 is TGTGCCAGCAGCCGACGGGAGGCGGGCTCCTACGAGCAGTACTTC. This encodes CASSRREAGSYEQYF. The V gene is TRBV11-2, the J gene TRBJ2-7; TRBD2 matches 7 bases. CDR3 length: 15 amino acids. V lost 5 bases, J lost 0 bases, and 7 bases stayed unmatched. Germline V gene data show CDR1 as SGHAT and CDR2 as FQNNGV.

V usage is TRBV5-1 and J usage is TRBJ2-3, with D perhaps matching TRBD2 (5 bases). V gave up 4 bases and J gave up 7 bases, with 16 bases separating them. The CDR3 spans 14 residues. The germline CDR1 and CDR2 sequences are SGHRS and YFSETQ. The CDR3 DNA follows: TGCGCCAGCAGCCCCATCGCCCCCGGGAATACGCAGTATTTT. It is translated as CASSPIAPGNTQYF. Together with reference TRBV5-1 and TRBJ2-3, the CDR3 gives the full variable domain: KAGVTQTPRYLIKTRGQQVTLSCSPISGHRSVSWYQQTPGQGLQFLFEYFSETQRNKGNFPGRFSGRQFSNSRSEMNVSTLELGDSALYLCASSPIAPGNTQYFGPGTRLTVL.

This clone came up once. The chain has TRBV6-5 and TRBJ2-7; D is ambiguous. The V end was cut by 0 bases, the J end by 6 bases, with 12 bases between. This CDR3 has 14 residues. The germline V gene encodes CDR1 MNHEY and CDR2 SVGAGI. This CDR3 reads CASSYSLSGSEQYF. Here the CDR3 DNA reads TGTGCCAGCAGTTACTCGTTATCAGGCAGCGAGCAGTACTTC.

The chain employs TRBV18 and TRBJ1-1; 7 bases agree with TRBD1. In germline, CDR1 is KGHSH, CDR2 LQKENI. V was pared by 10 bases and J by 1 base, with 6 bases of the junction left unmatched. The CDR3 has 13 amino acids. CDR3 nucleotides: TGTGCCACCGTCAGGGGGGCGAACACTGAAGCTTTCTTT. Protein: CATVRGANTEAFF. Full variable domain (outside the CDR3, taken from reference TRBV18 and TRBJ1-1): NAGVMQNPRHLVRRRGQEARLRCSPMKGHSHVYWYRQLPEEGLKFMVYLQKENIIDESGMPKERFSAEFPKEGPSILRIQQVVRGDSAAYFCATVRGANTEAFFGQGTRLTVV.

The genes are TRBV4-3 and TRBJ2-3; 10 bases are shared with TRBD2. The germline CDR1 and CDR2 sequences are LGHNA and YSLEER. CDR3 length: 17 residues. Trimming took 4 bases from V and 1 from J; bases not matched to a gene: 8. The CDR3 DNA follows: TGCGCCAGCAGCCTCCGGGCTAGCGGGGGTCGCACAGATACGCAGTATTTT. This sequence encodes CASSLRASGGRTDTQYF.

The rearrangement uses TRBV19 and TRBJ2-2; D is unclear. The CDR3 loop spans 13 amino acids. The germline CDR1 and CDR2 sequences are LNHDA and SQIVND (reference sequence). V was trimmed by 4 bases and J by 5 bases, leaving 8 bases between them. The CDR3: CASSRRATGELFF. The CDR3 DNA reads as TGTGCCAGTAGTAGACGAGCGACCGGGGAGCTGTTTTTT.

The chain joins TRBV7-2 to TRBJ2-5, with 8 bases matching TRBD1. V trimming: 5 bases; J trimming: 7 bases; junction bases outside the gene matches: 12. The CDR3 consists of 15 residues. Germline V CDR1 and CDR2: SGHTA, FQGNSA. CDR3 nucleotide sequence: TGTGCCAGCAGCCCGGGGACAGGACTGTATGGGACCCAGTACTTC. Translating it yields CASSPGTGLYGTQYF.

The rearrangement uses TRBV7-9 and TRBJ2-2; TRBD2 is a possible D gene (6 bases). Germline V lookup: CDR1 SEHNR, CDR2 FQNEAQ (reference sequence). This CDR3 spans 13 amino acids. Between the trimmed V and J ends, which lost 3 bases and 7 bases, there was a span of 9 bases. CDR3 protein: CASSFGTFGELFF. Here the CDR3 DNA reads TGTGCCAGCAGCTTCGGGACTTTCGGGGAGCTGTTTTTT.

The chain carries TRBV10-3 and TRBJ1-4; D call uncertain. Between the trimmed V and J ends, which lost 0 bases and 4 bases, there was a span of 3 bases. CDR1 ENHRY and CDR2 SYGVKD come from the germline V gene. The CDR3 has 13 residues. CDR3 in amino acids: CAISESFNEKLFF. CDR3 DNA: TGTGCCATCAGTGAGTCTTTTAATGAAAAACTGTTTTTT.

The chain employs TRBV7-2 and TRBJ2-7; 8 nucleotides align to TRBD2. Germline V CDR1 and CDR2: SGHTA, FQGNSA. V lost 5 bases to trimming and J lost 0 bases; unmatched junction nucleotides: 6. The CDR3 runs to 15 residues. DNA of the CDR3: TGTGCCAGCAGCACTTTACGGGGGGGCTCCTACGAGCAGTACTTC. Residues: CASSTLRGGSYEQYF.

The genes are TRBV18 and TRBJ1-2; no clear D. The germline CDR1 and CDR2 sequences are KGHSH and LQKENI. The V gene lost 3 bases and the J gene lost 1 base, with 9 bases spanning the gap. The CDR3 length is 14 residues. The CDR3 coding sequence is TGTGCCAGCTCACCTAGGACGGATAACTATGGCTACACCTTC. Encoded protein: CASSPRTDNYGYTF.

The V call is TRBV2, the J call TRBJ2-3, with a possible D match to TRBD1 (6 bases). CDR3 size: 14 residues. V dropped 6 bases and J dropped 1 base, with 11 bases sitting between them. Per germline, CDR1 SNHLY and CDR2 FYNNEI. The CDR3 coding sequence is TGTGCCAGCAGAGTACAGGGCGGCACAGATACGCAGTATTTT. As protein: CASRVQGGTDTQYF.

The chain combines TRBV28 with TRBJ2-7; 11 bases fit TRBD1. Losses at the gene ends were 5 bases for V and 2 bases for J; bases not matched to a gene: 8. Germline V gene sequence: CDR1 MDHEN, CDR2 SYDVKM. The CDR3 spans 16 residues. CDR3 DNA sequence: TGTGCCAGCAGTCCTCCCCCGGGACAGGGGGCCTACGAGCAGTACTTC. Amino acid sequence: CASSPPPGQGAYEQYF.

J is TRBJ2-2 and V is TRBV6-6; D might be TRBD1 (6 bases). The CDR3 consists of 15 residues. V was clipped by 2 bases and J by 0 bases, with 7 bases between them. From germline, CDR1 is MNHNY and CDR2 SVGAGI (reference sequence). CDR3 region: CASSYGTTNTGELFF. In DNA form, the CDR3 reads TGTGCCAGCAGTTACGGGACAACGAACACCGGGGAGCTGTTTTTT.

The V gene is TRBV19, the J gene TRBJ2-7, with 8 bases aligning to TRBD2. CDR3 size: 14 residues. The V gene's germline CDR1 is LNHDA and CDR2 SQIVND (reference sequence). V lost 5 bases to trimming and J lost 4 bases; unmatched junction nucleotides: 7. The CDR3 nucleotides read TGTGCCAGTAGTCGGGGGGGAAGAGGGTACGAGCAGTACTTC. Its protein product is CASSRGGRGYEQYF.